Listed here are 5 T cell receptor beta chains from one sample, sequenced in a study of CD8+CD57+ T cells in acquired aplastic anemia. Both TCR beta VDJ combination and CDR3 sequence profiling were carried out. Genomic DNA was the template for this profiling. TCRdb independently ran MiXCR on the reads; one entry per CDR3 protein. Of about 170,000 distinct CDR3 sequences in the sample, approximately 60% were seen once. The material sequenced was sorted CD4+, CD8+, or CD8+CD57+ T cells (not recorded which) from PBMCs. These receptors all stem from a human donor in good health.

The chain has TRBV2 and TRBJ1-5; D is undetermined. Germline V gene lookup returns CDR1 SNHLY and CDR2 FYNNEI. V was trimmed by 11 bases and J by 6 bases, leaving 17 bases between them. This CDR3 is 13 amino acids long. Written as DNA, the CDR3 is TGTGCCGGCGGGCTTCTCGTGGGTCAGCCCCAGCATTTT. Amino acids: CAGGLLVGQPQHF.

This clonotype was seen a handful of times. The V call is TRBV14, the J call TRBJ2-3; TRBD2 is a possible D gene (5 bases). The germline gives CDR1 SGHDN, CDR2 FVKESK. This CDR3 contains 15 residues. V lost 0 bases and J 1 base, leaving 8 bases between the germline ends. The CDR3 DNA reads TGTGCCAGCAGCCAAGAGGCCGGGGGCACAGATACGCAGTATTTT. Its translation: CASSQEAGGTDTQYF.

This clonotype was seen ten or more times. This sequence joins TRBV10-2 and TRBJ1-1, with D hard to call. The CDR3 consists of 13 residues. Trimming removed 3 bases from V and 1 base from J, with 6 bases in between. Germline lookup yields CDR1 WSHSY and CDR2 SAAADI. CDR3 protein: CASSDGRNTEAFF. The CDR3 DNA follows: TGCGCCAGCAGTGACGGTAGGAACACTGAAGCTTTCTTT.

Ten or more counts support this clonotype. The rearrangement uses TRBV29-1 and TRBJ2-5, with TRBD1 as a possible D gene (6 bases). Germline V CDR1 and CDR2: SQVTM, ANQGSEA. The CDR3 loop spans 14 amino acids. Trimming shortened V by 3 bases and J by 5 bases, and 16 bases separated the two germline ends. The CDR3 loop reads CSVEAAGDVETQYF. The CDR3 region has the DNA TGCAGCGTTGAGGCGGCAGGGGATGTCGAGACCCAGTACTTC.

The chain uses TRBV19 and TRBJ1-1; D gene ambiguous. The germline gives CDR1 LNHDA, CDR2 SQIVND (reference sequence). Deletions cut 1 base from V and 0 bases from J, with 6 bases between. This CDR3 region has 14 residues. The CDR3: CASSIGQVNTEAFF. In DNA form, the CDR3 reads TGTGCCAGTAGTATAGGGCAAGTGAACACTGAAGCTTTCTTT.